One and the same sample provided the 9 T cell receptor beta chains below, sequenced in a study of cytomegalovirus exposure and HLA in healthy donors. 60 Vbeta and 13 Jbeta primers were used in PCR. The protocol was immunoSEQ multiplex PCR, while the TCRdb copy is restricted to in-frame clones and leaves out a portion. The sample carries some 120,000 clones, 60% to 85% recorded once. Sequencing was carried out using PBMCs. These TCRs come from a woman between 35 and 50 years old in good health and CMV-seronegative.

This chain links TRBV5-1 with TRBJ1-3; 8 bases are shared with TRBD1. Germline-derived CDR1 and CDR2 are SGHRS and YFSETQ. The CDR3 is 18 residues long. V lost 4 bases to trimming and J lost 2 bases; unmatched junction nucleotides: 14. The CDR3 DNA sequence: TGCGCCAGCAGCCAGGGCCCAGGGGGCCGGACGACTGGAAACACCATATATTTT. It translates to CASSQGPGGRTTGNTIYF.

This chain links TRBV2 with TRBJ2-7, with TRBD2 matching 9 bases. The CDR3 covers 14 residues. V lost 8 bases and J lost 2; bases outside the gene matches: 7. Germline values: CDR1 SNHLY, CDR2 FYNNEI. The CDR3, as DNA: TGTGCCAGCGCAGGGAGCGGGAGGCCCTACGAGCAGTACTTC. Encoded protein: CASAGSGRPYEQYF.

The CDR3: CASSFYTGSQPQHF. CDR3 DNA sequence: TGCGCCAGCAGCTTCTATACAGGGAGTCAGCCCCAGCATTTT. The chain joins TRBV5-1 to TRBJ1-5; tentatively, D is TRBD1 (6 bases). The CDR3 contains 14 residues. Trimming cost V 2 bases and J 6 bases, with 12 bases left between them. Germline loops: CDR1 SGHRS, CDR2 YFSETQ.

This rearrangement joins TRBV15 to TRBJ2-7, with 9 bases that match TRBD2. The CDR3 has 13 amino acids. With V trimmed by 7 bases and J by 6 bases, 7 bases remained unmatched. The germline V gene has CDR1 LNHNV and CDR2 YYDKDF (reference sequence). CDR3 loop: CATMASGKVEQYF. Written as DNA, the CDR3 is TGTGCCACCATGGCTAGCGGGAAGGTCGAGCAGTACTTC.

Note on this clone: An end of the junction does not agree with germline; a read error may underlie this. The chain carries TRBV7-2 and TRBJ2-6; tentatively, D is TRBD2 (7 bases). Germline lookup yields CDR1 SGHTA and CDR2 FQGNSA. The CDR3 contains 14 residues. The CDR3 region has the DNA TGTGCCAGCAGCCCGCCCCGGGGGGCCAACGGCCTGACTTTC. This codes for CASSPPRGANGLTF.

This clone was recorded only once. The chain couples TRBV4-1 to TRBJ2-7; D not resolved. CDR1 and CDR2 from the germline V gene are MGHRA and YSYEKL. This CDR3 is built from 14 residues. V was trimmed by 1 base and J by 4 bases, leaving 11 bases between them. The DNA of the CDR3 is TGCGCCAGCAGCCAAGTCCGTCAGACTTACGAGCAGTACTTC. This gives the protein CASSQVRQTYEQYF.

This chain joins TRBV6-5 and TRBJ2-7; 8 nucleotides line up with TRBD1. The CDR3 has 13 amino acids. Per the germline V gene, CDR1 is MNHEY and CDR2 is SVGAGI. Trimming cost V 7 bases and J 3 bases; bases outside gene matches: 5. This chain's CDR3 is CASTQGAIYEQYF. The DNA of the CDR3 is TGTGCCAGCACTCAGGGGGCAATCTACGAGCAGTACTTC.

The chain has TRBV4-1 and TRBJ2-1, with 15 bases lining up with TRBD2. V gave up 5 bases and J gave up 1 base; unmatched junction bases: 3. This CDR3 spans 17 amino acids. Germline CDR1 is MGHRA and CDR2 is YSYEKL. The CDR3 nucleotides are TGCGCCAGCAGCTCGGGACTAGCGGGAGGATCCTACAATGAGCAGTTCTTC. This translates into CASSSGLAGGSYNEQFF.

This clone was seen only a few times. This rearrangement joins TRBV20-1 to TRBJ2-1; D gene uncertain. CDR1 and CDR2 from the germline V gene are DFQATT and SNEGSKA (reference sequence). V gave up 5 bases and J gave up 10 bases, with 9 bases separating them. The CDR3 length is 10 residues. CDR3 in DNA: TGCAGTGCTTATACCTACGAGCAGTTCTTC. Translated, it gives CSAYTYEQFF.